This paragraph covers one T cell receptor beta chain sequence. It has no known antigen specificity. Base-call qualities are not available, and no considerably larger clone is one nucleotide away. The source of the sample is a study of human T cells and chemical hapten exposure (dated by TCRdb to about 2021). Study-level background: For sensitization, 2% DPC in acetone was applied to a roughly 2 cm by roughly 2 cm area of upper inner arm skin. Libraries were pooled for sequencing, and variation in per-sample TCR yields was attributed mainly to small differences in library volumes within the pool. Blood for TCR sequencing was provided by twenty-nine alopecia patients at one to four time points (pre-sensitization, 2, 6 and 24 weeks). Blood samples were taken from patients before sensitization (week 0) and then at 2, 6 and about 24 weeks after DPC sensitization. The study tracked peripheral blood TCR repertoire changes in vivo during primary and secondary sensitization to the hapten diphenylcyclopropenone (DPC) in alopecia patients. Patch tests used Finn chambers with 0.01% DPC on the upper back, scored after 6 days by International Contact Dermatitis Research Group standards. Throughout the study period of roughly 24 weeks, patients also received therapeutic DPC doses to the scalp every week. Alopecia areata with under or over 50% scalp involvement, alopecia totalis and alopecia universalis were represented in the patient cohort, which was mostly female. Paper-wide results and their limitations: The number of PT1 expanded TCRs positively correlated with patch test score, significant at thresholds 8, 16 and 32 but not 4. Because every patient had alopecia, a presumed autoimmune disease, the patients' immune response might differ from that of healthy individuals. DPC sensitization did not change the number of TCRs with a frequency above 1 in 1000, and there was no evidence of changes in global repertoire structure. Repeated subsampling changed both the strength of the expansion versus patch-test correlation and the threshold at which the correlation became significant. Significantly more large CDR3 similarity clusters were formed by expanded TCRs than by pre-sensitization or healthy control sets, consistent with antigen-driven responses.

Preparation of the library involved RACE. Reads for this sample came from a NextSeq 500. Library preparation attached unique molecular identifiers to individual cDNA molecules for quantitative, reproducible TCR counting. Both TCR alpha and TCR beta chains were sequenced from each blood RNA sample. Processing in the source paper ran as follows. A median of roughly 98,000 TCRs per sample was observed, with a range of about 23,224 to 690,600. V, J and CDR3 annotation of the TCR reads was carried out using the Decombinator software suite. For PS versus PT1 abundance plots, all samples were subsampled to the same number of TCRs (28,000). TCRs were defined as expanded if absent before sensitization and observed at least eight times at the 2-week time point. Using fastp at Q25 and MiXCR, TCRdb reprocessed the public reads and kept productive beta chains. Identical CDR3 protein sequences are pooled into one entry, listed with their most common genes and DNA. The V and J calls and clone size come from TCRdb's table, not from the authors' own analysis. Here the sample has 95,000 to 130,000 distinct CDR3 sequences; 12% occur a single time. The ten largest clones capture 1.4% of the sample.

The time point label here, explained by the study, means: patch test 1, 2 weeks after DPC sensitization. Sample treatment or condition, as interpreted from the label and publication: therapeutic diphenylcyclopropenone sensitization with weekly scalp DPC. At every patch-test visit, the blood draw took place before the patch test was put on. Patients were eligible if aged 18 to 70, diagnosed with alopecia and judged suitable for DPC therapy, and pregnant patients were excluded. Total RNA was isolated from unfractionated whole blood collected in Tempus Blood RNA tubes. Relative to germline, V is 4 bases shorter and J is 1 base shorter, with 11 bases between their ends. Taken from cysteine to phenylalanine, the CDR3 has 16 residues. The CDR3 DNA has 48 bases and is translated from base 1.

The sequence is built from TRBV12-3 or TRBV12-4 and TRBJ1-6; the D gene cannot be named for sure. The sequence was obtained from a woman aged 45-65 years with alopecia areata. Some clones in this sample may be carry-over from other donors' samples. Sample: whole blood, taken in connection with sensitization to the hapten diphenylcyclopropenone (DPC). The DNA sequence reads TGTGCCAGCAGTTCACCCCGGGCGTCCTATAATTCACCCCTCCACTTT. This translates into CASSSPRASYNSPLHF.